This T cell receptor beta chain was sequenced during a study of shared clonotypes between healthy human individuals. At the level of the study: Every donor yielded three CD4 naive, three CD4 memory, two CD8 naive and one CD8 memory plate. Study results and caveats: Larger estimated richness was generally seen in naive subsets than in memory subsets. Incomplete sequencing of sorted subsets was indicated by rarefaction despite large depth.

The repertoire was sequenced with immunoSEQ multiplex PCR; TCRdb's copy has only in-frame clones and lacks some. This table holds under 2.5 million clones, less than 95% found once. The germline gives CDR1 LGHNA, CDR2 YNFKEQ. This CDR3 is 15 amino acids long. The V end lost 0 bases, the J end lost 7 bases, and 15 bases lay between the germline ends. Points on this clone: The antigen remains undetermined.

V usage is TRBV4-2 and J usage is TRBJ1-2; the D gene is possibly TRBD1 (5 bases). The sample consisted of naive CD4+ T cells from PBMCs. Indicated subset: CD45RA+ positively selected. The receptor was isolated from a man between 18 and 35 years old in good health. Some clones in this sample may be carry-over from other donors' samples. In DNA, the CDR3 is TGTGCCAGCAGCCAAGATAGCAGGGCCAGGAGTGGCTACACCTTC. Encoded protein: CASSQDSRARSGYTF.